The present T cell receptor beta chain was sequenced within a study of blood T cells in healthy people across ages. Together with a sample-barcoded 5' primer, a J-beta primer mix was included in a second PCR lasting about 6 to 11 cycles. TCRdb independently ran MiXCR on the 5' RACE reads; one entry per CDR3 protein. The profile shows around 1,700,000 distinct CDR3 sequences, roughly 28% of them singletons. The CDR3 contains 12 residues. Germline lookup yields CDR1 SEHNR and CDR2 FQNEAQ (reference sequence). With 5 bases removed from V and 16 bases from J, the gap between germline ends came to 17 bases.

This TCR derives from a woman in her twenties or thirties in good health. Material: blood. The chain has TRBV7-9 and TRBJ1-4, with unresolved D. The CDR3 loop is CASSPGDTSRFF. The CDR3 nucleotides are TGTGCCAGCAGCCCGGGTGACACCTCAAGGTTTTTT.